The 21 T cell receptor beta chains below come from one sample, sequenced in a study of spatial heterogeneity in lung cancer. Study-level findings and limits: Expanded alpha and beta TCR counts within tumors tracked tumor mutation counts.

TCRdb re-derived calls from the 5' RACE reads in MiXCR, one entry per CDR3 protein. Altogether 2,500 to 3,000 distinct CDR3 sequences are present, roughly 49% being singletons, with the ten largest covering roughly 63%. Which antigens these TCRs recognize remains unknown. Time point meaning: sample taken at primary tumor resection. The sequences come from lung tumor tissue, collected at surgery. The receptors here all came from a male donor with early-stage non-small cell lung cancer.

The sample holds a few counts of this clonotype. A library prepared for alpha chains yielded this beta chain as an off-target read; its size is of little meaning. V is TRBV7-3 and J is TRBJ2-6, with D perhaps matching TRBD1 (6 bases). Trimming stripped 5 bases from V and 2 bases from J, with 16 bases between. The CDR3 loop spans 17 amino acids. Germline CDR1 SGHTA, CDR2 FQGTGA. The CDR3 protein is CASSTNPQGTGANVLTF. The CDR3 DNA reads TGTGCCAGCAGCACTAACCCCCAGGGGACTGGGGCCAACGTCCTGACTTTC.

Comments on this clonotype: A library made for alpha chains picked up this beta chain off target, so its size means little. V usage is TRBV18 and J usage is TRBJ1-1, with unresolved D. V was cut by 6 bases and J by 0 bases, with 14 bases left in between. Looked up from germline, CDR1 is KGHSH and CDR2 is LQKENI. The length of the CDR3 is 15 residues. DNA for the CDR3: TGTGCCAGCTCGCCGTTCGAAAAACTGAACACTGAAGCTTTCTTT. This gives the protein CASSPFEKLNTEAFF.

In its sample, this clonotype was seen a few times. This beta chain slipped into a library made for alpha chains as a stray read, so its size is not meaningful. V and J are TRBV5-1 and TRBJ1-1; D unresolved. The CDR3 is 13 residues long. Germline V gene data show CDR1 as SGHRS and CDR2 as YFSETQ. V was pared by 4 bases and J by 4 bases, with 11 bases between. This CDR3 is CASSEASRTEAFF. In DNA form, the CDR3 reads TGCGCCAGCAGCGAAGCCTCACGCACTGAAGCTTTCTTT. The whole variable domain, remainder taken from reference TRBV5-1 and TRBJ1-1, is KAGVTQTPRYLIKTRGQQVTLSCSPISGHRSVSWYQQTPGQGLQFLFEYFSETQRNKGNFPGRFSGRQFSNSRSEMNVSTLELGDSALYLCASSEASRTEAFFGQGTRLTVV.

Within the sample, this clonotype is medium-sized. This beta chain represents an off-target read in a library built for alpha chains; its size is of limited meaning. The rearrangement links TRBV4-2 to TRBJ1-1; 8 positions agree with TRBD1. The V gene's germline CDR1 is LGHNA and CDR2 YNFKEQ. The CDR3 consists of 16 residues. The ends lost 3 bases at V and 1 base at J; junction bases unmatched: 7. CDR3 bases: TGTGCCAGCAGCCACTTTCAGGGGGCTGAGAACACTGAAGCTTTCTTT. As protein: CASSHFQGAENTEAFF.

This clonotype showed up just a few times. In a library made to pick up alpha chains, this beta chain is a stray read with a size that means little. This rearrangement joins TRBV20-1 to TRBJ1-2; 8 nucleotides agree with TRBD1. The V and J ends lost 6 bases and 8 bases, in that order; junction bases with no gene match: 8. The length of the CDR3 is 12 residues. Germline V gene data show CDR1 as DFQATT and CDR2 as SNEGSKA (reference sequence). This CDR3 is CSARTGTSGYTF. In nucleotides, the CDR3 is TGCAGTGCCAGGACAGGGACTAGCGGCTACACCTTC.

To note about this clonotype: This beta chain was picked up by a library intended for alpha chains and is off target, so its count carries little meaning. This chain uses TRBV23-1 with TRBJ1-4; the match to TRBD1 covers 11 bases. TRBV23-1 is an ORF for which the function is uncertain. This CDR3 is 17 amino acids long. The V gene end was trimmed by 2 bases and the J gene end by 0 bases; junction bases not matched to a gene: 2. For the CDR3, the DNA is TGCGCCAGCAGTCAAGGACAGGGGGCCGCAACTAATGAAAAACTGTTTTTT. Protein: CASSQGQGAATNEKLFF.

Concerning this clonotype itself: A library made for alpha chains picked up this beta chain off target, so its size means little. The chain has TRBV6-1 and TRBJ1-5; tentative D call: TRBD1 (6 bases). Germline values: CDR1 MNHNS, CDR2 SASEGT. This CDR3 is built from 16 residues. The V gene lost 0 bases and the J gene lost 1 base, with 10 bases spanning the gap. CDR3 sequence: CASSEAPRGSNQPQHF. In DNA form, the CDR3 reads TGTGCCAGCAGTGAAGCGCCCAGGGGAAGCAATCAGCCCCAGCATTTT.

In the case of this clonotype: A library made for alpha chains picked up this beta chain off target, so its size means little. This chain joins TRBV27 and TRBJ2-2; TRBD1 aligns across 9 bases. Germline V lookup: CDR1 MNHEY, CDR2 SMNVEV (reference sequence). The CDR3 is made up of 17 amino acids. Unmatched junction bases numbered 11, after V lost 5 bases and J lost 4 bases. CDR3 loop: CASSIQTGGVGTGELFF. In nucleotides, the CDR3 is TGTGCCAGCAGTATCCAAACAGGGGGCGTCGGCACCGGGGAGCTGTTTTTT.

This clonotype is medium-sized. This beta chain turned up in a library designed for alpha chains; as an off-target read, its abundance says little. V gene TRBV6-5 combines with J gene TRBJ1-4; the D gene is possibly TRBD1 (6 bases). The CDR3 extends over 16 amino acids. Germline lookup yields CDR1 MNHEY and CDR2 SVGAGI. Trimming cost V 6 bases and J 4 bases, with 18 bases left between them. The CDR3 loop reads CASRTLRTAVNEKLFF. The CDR3 DNA sequence: TGTGCCAGCAGAACGCTCCGGACAGCAGTTAATGAAAAACTGTTTTTT.

This clonotype showed up just a few times. This beta chain is an off-target read within a library intended for alpha chains, so its frequency means little. The J gene is TRBJ2-6, the V gene TRBV5-1, with D maybe TRBD1 (6 bases). From germline, CDR1 is SGHRS and CDR2 YFSETQ. Trimming took off 4 bases at V and 0 bases at J, with 14 bases between the two ends. This CDR3 has 17 amino acids. The CDR3 reads CASSPGQYSSGANVLTF. CDR3 nucleotide sequence: TGCGCCAGCAGCCCCGGACAGTACAGCTCTGGGGCCAACGTCCTGACTTTC.

Concerning this clonotype itself: As an off-target read in a library built for alpha chains, this beta chain has a frequency of little significance. V and J are TRBV7-8 and TRBJ2-1; TRBD2 might be the D (6 bases). Per the germline V gene, CDR1 is SGHVS and CDR2 is FQNEAQ. The CDR3 is made up of 15 amino acids. Deletions cut 4 bases from V and 4 bases from J, with 14 bases between. CDR3 DNA: TGTGCCAGCAGCTCGGGACTCTCTTCGTACAATGAGCAGTTCTTC. Protein: CASSSGLSSYNEQFF.

Comments on this clonotype: This beta chain lies outside the target of a library built for alpha chains; its clone size means little. This chain uses TRBV7-8 with TRBJ2-5, with D perhaps matching TRBD1 or TRBD2 (5 bases each). Germline V lookup: CDR1 SGHVS, CDR2 FQNEAQ. Trimming removed 5 bases from V and 4 bases from J, with 11 bases in between. CDR3 size: 13 residues. For the CDR3, the DNA is TGTGCCAGCAGCCCTCAGGGAGCAGAGACCCAGTACTTC. Its translation: CASSPQGAETQYF. Full variable domain (remainder filled in from reference TRBV7-8 and TRBJ2-5): GAGVSQSPRYKVAKRGQDVALRCDPISGHVSLFWYQQALGQGPEFLTYFQNEAQLDKSGLPSDRFFAERPEGSVSTLKIQRTQQEDSAVYLCASSPQGAETQYFGPGTRLLVL.

This clonotype was detected a few times. This beta chain slipped into a library made for alpha chains as a stray read, so its size is not meaningful. The chain carries TRBV4-2 and TRBJ2-7; D gene ambiguous. Trimming removed 0 bases at V and 3 bases at J, with 12 bases between. This CDR3 has 15 amino acids. Germline-derived CDR1 and CDR2 are LGHNA and YNFKEQ. CDR3 sequence: CASSQDYTSIYEQYF. The CDR3 DNA reads TGTGCCAGCAGCCAAGATTACACTTCCATCTACGAGCAGTACTTC.

This clonotype came up many times. This beta chain was picked up by a library intended for alpha chains and is off target, so its count carries little meaning. The chain uses TRBV15 and TRBJ2-7; TRBD2 might be the D (6 bases). Germline loops: CDR1 LNHNV, CDR2 YYDKDF (reference sequence). V dropped 3 bases and J dropped 2 bases, with 8 bases sitting between them. The CDR3 has 13 residues. This CDR3 reads CATSSRETYEQYF. DNA for the CDR3: TGTGCCACCAGCAGCCGGGAGACCTACGAGCAGTACTTC.

Turning to this clonotype: This beta chain appears as a stray read in a library generated for alpha chains; its size is not informative. The chain is built from TRBV28 and TRBJ2-7; a weak D match, TRBD1 (5 bases). Per the germline V gene, CDR1 is MDHEN and CDR2 is SYDVKM. The V gene lost 2 bases and the J gene lost 7 bases, with 9 bases spanning the gap. The CDR3 consists of 12 residues. The CDR3 region is CASSLDAGEQYF. The CDR3 DNA is TGTGCCAGCAGTTTAGACGCAGGGGAGCAGTACTTC.

This clonotype is judged medium-sized (0.01 to 0.1%). Little can be read into the size of this beta chain, an off-target read in a library designed for alpha chains. The chain has TRBV19 and TRBJ2-5; perhaps D is TRBD1 or TRBD2 (5 bases each). The germline V gene has CDR1 LNHDA and CDR2 SQIVND (reference sequence). V gave up 3 bases and J gave up 2 bases, with 16 bases separating them. The CDR3 consists of 16 residues. The chain's CDR3 is CASSISAGTTQETQYF. In DNA form, the CDR3 reads TGTGCCAGTAGTATTAGCGCCGGGACGACACAAGAGACCCAGTACTTC.

A few counts support this clonotype. Found in a library prepared for alpha chains, this beta chain is an off-target read, and its abundance has little meaning. The chain uses TRBV10-3 and TRBJ2-7; D gene uncertain. From germline, CDR1 is ENHRY and CDR2 SYGVKD. Trimming took 0 bases from V and 1 from J, leaving 4 bases between them. The CDR3 has 13 residues. CDR3 protein: CAISESGSYEQYF. CDR3 nucleotide sequence: TGTGCCATCAGTGAGTCCGGGTCCTACGAGCAGTACTTC.

Points on this clonotype: This beta chain turned up in a library designed for alpha chains; as an off-target read, its abundance says little. The chain combines TRBV28 with TRBJ2-7; D is perhaps TRBD2 (5 bases). The CDR3 is 13 amino acids. Germline assignment: CDR1 MDHEN and CDR2 SYDVKM. V dropped 5 bases and J dropped 2 bases, with 10 bases sitting between them. CDR3 protein: CASSRTGTYEQYF. DNA of the CDR3: TGTGCCAGCAGTAGGACGGGGACCTACGAGCAGTACTTC.

Regarding this clonotype: This beta chain appears as a stray read in a library generated for alpha chains; its size is not informative. The CDR3 sequence is CASSLGVGFSYEQYF. The CDR3 nucleotides read TGTGCCAGCAGTTTAGGGGTAGGCTTTTCCTACGAGCAGTACTTC. J is TRBJ2-7 and V is TRBV28; D ambiguous. Germline V CDR1 and CDR2: MDHEN, SYDVKM. This CDR3 comprises 15 residues. Between the trimmed V and J ends, which lost 2 bases and 1 base, there was a span of 12 bases. Together with reference TRBV28 and TRBJ2-7, the CDR3 gives the full variable domain: DVKVTQSSRYLVKRTGEKVFLECVQDMDHENMFWYRQDPGLGLRLIYFSYDVKMKEKGDIPEGYSVSREKKERFSLILESASTNQTSMYLCASSLGVGFSYEQYFGPGTRLTVT.

With regard to this clonotype: With the library built for alpha chains, this beta chain is off target and its frequency is not meaningful. In nucleotides, the CDR3 is TGTGCCATCAGAGACCCAGGGAATCCTACCTACGAGCAGTACTTC. Translated: CAIRDPGNPTYEQYF. The chain uses TRBV10-3 and TRBJ2-7; D is possibly TRBD1 (5 bases). V was shortened by 6 bases and J by 2 bases, with 17 bases between the two germline ends. The CDR3 contains 15 residues. CDR1 and CDR2 (germline): ENHRY, SYGVKD.

This clonotype is classed as medium-sized. Because the library targeted alpha chains, this beta chain is an off-target read whose size means little. The gene calls are TRBV4-3 and TRBJ2-3; no firm D call. Germline CDR1 and CDR2: LGHNA and YSLEER. The CDR3 contains 13 residues. V was clipped by 0 bases and J by 10 bases, with 11 bases between them. The CDR3 sequence: CASSQEELDSQYF. As DNA, the CDR3 is TGCGCCAGCAGCCAAGAGGAGCTGGATTCGCAGTATTTT.